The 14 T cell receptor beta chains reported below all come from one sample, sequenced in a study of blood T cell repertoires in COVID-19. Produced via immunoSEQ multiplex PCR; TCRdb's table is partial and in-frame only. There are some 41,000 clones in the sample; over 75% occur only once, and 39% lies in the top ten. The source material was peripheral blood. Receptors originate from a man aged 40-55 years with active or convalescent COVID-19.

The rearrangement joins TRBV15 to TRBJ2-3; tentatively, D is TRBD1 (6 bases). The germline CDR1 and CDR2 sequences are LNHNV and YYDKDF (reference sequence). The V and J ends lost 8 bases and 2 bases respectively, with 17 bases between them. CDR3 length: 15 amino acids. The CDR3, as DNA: TGTGCCACCCTCGAAGGGCAGGGGAACACAGATACGCAGTATTTT. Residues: CATLEGQGNTDTQYF.

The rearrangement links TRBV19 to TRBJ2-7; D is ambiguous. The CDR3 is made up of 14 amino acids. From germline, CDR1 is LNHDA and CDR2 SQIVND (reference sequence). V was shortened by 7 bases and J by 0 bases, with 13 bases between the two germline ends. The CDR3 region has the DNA TGTGCCAGTACCCCTCTCTCAGGCTCCTACGAGCAGTACTTC. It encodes CASTPLSGSYEQYF.

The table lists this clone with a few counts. CDR3 DNA: TGTGCCAGCAGTCAGGGTCACTATGGCTACACCTTC. It codes for CASSQGHYGYTF. V and J are TRBV28 and TRBJ1-2, with TRBD1 as a possible D gene (5 bases). CDR1 MDHEN and CDR2 SYDVKM come from the germline V gene. The CDR3 has 12 residues. V gave up 5 bases and J gave up 3 bases, with 7 bases separating them.

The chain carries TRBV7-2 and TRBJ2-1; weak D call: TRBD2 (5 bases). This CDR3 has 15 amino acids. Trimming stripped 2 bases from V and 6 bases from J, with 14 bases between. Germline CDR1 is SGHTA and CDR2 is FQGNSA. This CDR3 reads CASSLLAGIRNEQFF. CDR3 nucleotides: TGTGCCAGCAGCTTACTAGCCGGGATCCGCAATGAGCAGTTCTTC.

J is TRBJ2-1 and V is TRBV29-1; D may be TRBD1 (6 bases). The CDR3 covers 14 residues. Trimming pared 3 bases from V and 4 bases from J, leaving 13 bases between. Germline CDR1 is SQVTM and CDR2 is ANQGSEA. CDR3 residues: CSVDLGRGYNEQFF. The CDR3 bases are TGCAGCGTTGATTTGGGAAGGGGGTACAATGAGCAGTTCTTC.

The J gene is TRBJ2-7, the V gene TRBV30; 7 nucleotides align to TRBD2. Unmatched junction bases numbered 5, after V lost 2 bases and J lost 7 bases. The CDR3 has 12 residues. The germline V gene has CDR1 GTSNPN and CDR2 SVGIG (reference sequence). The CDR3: CAWSPWGGEQYF. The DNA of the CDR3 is TGTGCCTGGAGTCCCTGGGGAGGGGAGCAGTACTTC.

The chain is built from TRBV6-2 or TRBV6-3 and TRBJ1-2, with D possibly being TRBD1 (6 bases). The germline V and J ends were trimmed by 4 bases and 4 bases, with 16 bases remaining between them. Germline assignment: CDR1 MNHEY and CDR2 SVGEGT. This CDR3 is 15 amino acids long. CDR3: CASSLWQGYSYGYTF. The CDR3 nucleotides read TGTGCCAGCAGTTTGTGGCAGGGGTACAGCTATGGCTACACCTTC.

CDR3 nucleotide sequence: TGTGCCAGCAGCCCTCGGGAGAGCTGGGGCCAAGAGACCCAGTACTTC. This gives the protein CASSPRESWGQETQYF. This sequence joins TRBV13 and TRBJ2-5, with D possibly TRBD2 on 6 matching bases. CDR1 PRHDT and CDR2 FYEKMQ come from the germline V gene (reference sequence). The CDR3 covers 16 residues. V was cut by 5 bases and J by 1 base, with 17 bases left in between.

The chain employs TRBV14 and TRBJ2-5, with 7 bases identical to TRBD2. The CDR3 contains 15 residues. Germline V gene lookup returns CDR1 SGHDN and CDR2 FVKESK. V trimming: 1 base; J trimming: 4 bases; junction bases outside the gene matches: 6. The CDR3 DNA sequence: TGTGCCAGCAGCCAAGGCGGGAGTTTGAGAGAGACCCAGTACTTC. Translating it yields CASSQGGSLRETQYF. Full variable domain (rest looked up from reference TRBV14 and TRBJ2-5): EAGVTQFPSHSVIEKGQTVTLRCDPISGHDNLYWYRRVMGKEIKFLLHFVKESKQDESGMPNNRFLAERTGGTYSTLKVQPAELEDSGVYFCASSQGGSLRETQYFGPGTRLLVL.

CDR3 DNA sequence: TGTGCCAGCTCAACCGCCGTCAGTACCACTGAAGCTTTCTTT. Amino acid sequence: CASSTAVSTTEAFF. The rearrangement uses TRBV18 and TRBJ1-1; D gene unclear. V gave up 5 bases and J gave up 4 bases, with 14 bases separating them. Germline V gene sequence: CDR1 KGHSH, CDR2 LQKENI. The CDR3 consists of 14 residues. The whole variable domain, remainder taken from reference TRBV18 and TRBJ1-1, is NAGVMQNPRHLVRRRGQEARLRCSPMKGHSHVYWYRQLPEEGLKFMVYLQKENIIDESGMPKERFSAEFPKEGPSILRIQQVVRGDSAAYFCASSTAVSTTEAFFGQGTRLTVV.

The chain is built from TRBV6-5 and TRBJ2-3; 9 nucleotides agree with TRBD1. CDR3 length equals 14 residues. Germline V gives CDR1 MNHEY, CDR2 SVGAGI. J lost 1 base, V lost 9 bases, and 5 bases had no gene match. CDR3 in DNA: TGTGCCAGTACGCGGGACAGGGGCACAGATACGCAGTATTTT. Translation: CASTRDRGTDTQYF.

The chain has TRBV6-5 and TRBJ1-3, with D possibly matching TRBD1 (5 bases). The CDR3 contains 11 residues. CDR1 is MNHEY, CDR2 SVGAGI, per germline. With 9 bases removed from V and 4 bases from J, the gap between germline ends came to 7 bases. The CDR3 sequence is CASHRGNTIYF. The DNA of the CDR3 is TGTGCCAGTCACAGGGGAAACACCATATATTTT.

CDR3 DNA sequence: TGTGCCAGCAGTGATCTACTGGGGGCCGGCTACACCTTC. Translation gives CASSDLLGAGYTF. The genes are TRBV6-1 and TRBJ1-2; D perhaps matches TRBD1 (6 bases). Germline V CDR1 and CDR2: MNHNS, SASEGT. The germline V and J ends were trimmed by 3 bases and 8 bases, with 13 bases remaining between them. The CDR3 runs 13 residues.

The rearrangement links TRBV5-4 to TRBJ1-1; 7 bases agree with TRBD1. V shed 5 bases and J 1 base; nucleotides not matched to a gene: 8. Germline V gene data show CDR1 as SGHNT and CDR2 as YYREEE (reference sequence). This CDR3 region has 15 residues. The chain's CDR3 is CASSMPGQRNTEAFF. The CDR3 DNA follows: TGTGCCAGCAGTATGCCGGGACAGAGGAACACTGAAGCTTTCTTT. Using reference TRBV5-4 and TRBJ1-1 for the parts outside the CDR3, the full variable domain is ETGVTQSPTHLIKTRGQQVTLRCSSQSGHNTVSWYQQALGQGPQFIFQYYREEENGRGNFPPRFSGLQFPNYSSELNVNALELDDSALYLCASSMPGQRNTEAFFGQGTRLTVV.